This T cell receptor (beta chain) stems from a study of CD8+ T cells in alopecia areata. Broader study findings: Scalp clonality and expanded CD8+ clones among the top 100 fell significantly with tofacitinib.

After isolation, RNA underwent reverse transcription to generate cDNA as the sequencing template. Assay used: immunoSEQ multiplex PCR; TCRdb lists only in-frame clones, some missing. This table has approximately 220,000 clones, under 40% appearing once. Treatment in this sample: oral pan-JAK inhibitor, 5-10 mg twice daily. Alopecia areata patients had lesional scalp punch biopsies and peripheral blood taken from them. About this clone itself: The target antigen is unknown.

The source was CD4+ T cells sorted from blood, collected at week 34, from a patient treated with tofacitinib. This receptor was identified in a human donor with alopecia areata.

CDR3 in amino acids: CASSFRRKNWDGYTF. As DNA, the CDR3 is TGTGCCAGCAGCTTTAGGCGAAAAAACTGGGATGGCTACACCTTC. The rearrangement uses TRBV7-2 and TRBJ1-2; no reliable D call. Germline CDR1 and CDR2: SGHTA and FQGNSA. CDR3 length: 15 amino acids. Trimming took off 3 bases at V and 6 bases at J, with 17 bases between the two ends. Full variable domain (missing parts from reference TRBV7-2 and TRBJ1-2): GAGVSQSPSNKVTEKGKDVELRCDPISGHTALYWYRQSLGQGLEFLIYFQGNSAPDKSGLPSDRFSAERTGGSVSTLTIQRTQQEDSAVYLCASSFRRKNWDGYTFGSGTRLTVV.